These 20 T cell receptor beta chains came from one sample sequenced in a study of T cell repertoires in cytomegalovirus infection. These receptors lack a known antigen. TCRdb reanalysed the reads using MiXCR and keeps one entry per CDR3 protein. The repertoire includes fewer than 850,000 distinct CDR3 sequences, roughly 29% of them detected once, and roughly 14% sits in the top ten. This material consisted of cultured CD8+ T cells from PBMCs, taken from culture after CMV antigen stimulation. These receptors all stem from a human donor in good health (CMV status not recorded). Some clones in this sample may be carry-over from other donors' samples.

This clonotype was picked up a small number of times. V and J are TRBV5-8 and TRBJ1-2; D is possibly TRBD1 (6 bases). The ends were cut back, 0 bases at V and 5 bases at J, with 14 bases in the middle. Germline CDR1 is SGHTS and CDR2 is YDEGEE. CDR3 length: 15 amino acids. CDR3 amino acids: CASSLDNRASYGYTF. The CDR3 DNA is TGTGCCAGCAGCTTGGATAACAGGGCCTCTTATGGCTACACCTTC.

This clonotype was seen more than once but under ten times. The gene calls are TRBV12-5 and TRBJ1-5; 9 bases are a match to TRBD1. The CDR3 runs 15 residues. Germline-derived CDR1 and CDR2 are LGHNT and FRNRAP. V was pared by 7 bases and J by 3 bases, with 7 bases of the junction left unmatched. The CDR3 coding sequence is TGTGCTAGTGCGGGGGGGACAGGGAACAATCAGCCCCAGCATTTT. Its protein is CASAGGTGNNQPQHF.

The chain carries TRBV27 and TRBJ2-2; 9 bases agree with TRBD1. The CDR3 sequence is 17 residues long. Germline CDR1 is MNHEY and CDR2 is SMNVEV (reference sequence). With V trimmed by 3 bases and J by 6 bases, 11 bases remained unmatched. The CDR3 DNA reads as TGTGCCAGCAGTTTGAACAGGGGGCGGGGTGTGGCCGGGGAGCTGTTTTTT. This translates into CASSLNRGRGVAGELFF.

This clonotype was observed a handful of times. The chain carries TRBV7-9 and TRBJ2-3, with 8 bases that match TRBD1. CDR1 is SEHNR, CDR2 FQNEAQ, per germline (reference sequence). This CDR3 is built from 15 residues. J was trimmed by 2 bases and V by 5 bases; bases with no gene match: 6. The CDR3 region is CASSMTGAHTDTQYF. The CDR3 DNA is TGTGCCAGCAGCATGACAGGGGCCCACACAGATACGCAGTATTTT.

There are a few counts of this clonotype. The V call is TRBV10-3, the J call TRBJ2-1; weak D call: TRBD2 (6 bases). There are 14 residues in the CDR3. The germline V gene has CDR1 ENHRY and CDR2 SYGVKD. V was shortened by 4 bases and J by 7 bases, with 14 bases between the two germline ends. In DNA form, the CDR3 reads TGTGCCATCAGTGCCGGGGACTCACTAAATGAGCAGTTCTTC. Protein: CAISAGDSLNEQFF.

This clonotype was recorded a few times. CDR3: CASSDVSNQPQHF. In DNA, the CDR3 is TGTGCCAGTAGCGATGTGAGCAATCAGCCCCAGCATTTT. The chain links TRBV19 to TRBJ1-5, with no clear D. This CDR3 has 13 amino acids. V shed 6 bases and J shed 1 base, with 7 bases lying between them. The germline V gene has CDR1 LNHDA and CDR2 SQIVND (reference sequence).

This clonotype has a handful of counts. The chain carries TRBV11-3 and TRBJ2-3; 15 nucleotides agree with TRBD2. Germline CDR1 is SGHNT and CDR2 is YENEEA. The CDR3 runs 17 residues. The V segment lost 5 bases and the J segment 3 bases; nucleotides outside the gene matches: 6. The DNA for the CDR3 is TGTGCCAGCAGCCCTCGGACTAGCGGGGGGGCAACAGATACGCAGTATTTT. This translates into CASSPRTSGGATDTQYF.

The V gene is TRBV13, the J gene TRBJ2-5; 7 bases fit TRBD2. The CDR3 length is 15 residues. Germline values: CDR1 PRHDT, CDR2 FYEKMQ (reference sequence). With V trimmed by 4 bases and J by 5 bases, 10 bases remained unmatched. The CDR3 bases are TGTGCCAGCAGCTCCGCCTTAGGGAGGGGTGAGACCCAGTACTTC. It specifies CASSSALGRGETQYF.

The chain couples TRBV4-3 to TRBJ2-1; D might be TRBD1 or TRBD2, each matching 5 bases. The germline V gene has CDR1 LGHNA and CDR2 YSLEER. CDR3 size: 11 residues. Trimming took 10 bases from V and 7 from J, leaving 11 bases between them. The CDR3: CATGEGNEQFF. The CDR3 DNA follows: TGCGCCACCGGAGAGGGGAATGAGCAGTTCTTC.

This clonotype came up a few times. The chain is built from TRBV6-1 and TRBJ1-6; 9 nucleotides agree with TRBD1. J was trimmed by 10 bases and V by 8 bases; bases with no gene match: 9. CDR3 length: 14 amino acids. CDR1 MNHNS and CDR2 SASEGT come from the germline V gene. This chain's CDR3 is CASSLRTGESPLHF. The DNA for the CDR3 is TGTGCCAGCTCCCTGAGGACAGGGGAATCACCCCTCCACTTT.

This clonotype has just a few counts. The genes are TRBV6-1 and TRBJ1-5; D gene unclear. Germline CDR1 MNHNS, CDR2 SASEGT. The CDR3 spans 13 residues. V was cut by 7 bases and J by 2 bases, with 9 bases left in between. CDR3 nucleotides: TGTGCCAGCACCTCGGGTGGCAATCAGCCCCAGCATTTT. Its protein product is CASTSGGNQPQHF.

This clonotype was counted only a few times. This chain uses TRBV7-9 with TRBJ1-1; D remains unclear. Germline loops: CDR1 SEHNR, CDR2 FQNEAQ (reference sequence). The CDR3 covers 13 residues. Deletions cut 8 bases from V and 0 bases from J, with 10 bases between. CDR3 DNA sequence: TGTGCCAGCCTGTTGACGGTGAACACTGAAGCTTTCTTT. Protein: CASLLTVNTEAFF.

Ten or more counts support this clonotype. The V and J genes are TRBV7-9 and TRBJ2-3; D remains unclear. The germline V gene encodes CDR1 SEHNR and CDR2 FQNEAQ (reference sequence). This CDR3 comprises 15 residues. V lost 5 bases, J lost 0 bases, and 12 bases lay in between. The DNA of the CDR3 is TGTGCCAGCAGCCCCCTGGGTGGTAGCACAGATACGCAGTATTTT. This translates into CASSPLGGSTDTQYF.

This clonotype was picked up many times. V and J are TRBV7-8 and TRBJ2-2; the D gene could be TRBD1 or TRBD2 (6 bases each). The CDR3 spans 20 residues. V lost 5 bases and J lost 0, with 25 bases in between. Germline V lookup: CDR1 SGHVS, CDR2 FQNEAQ. The CDR3 region has the DNA TGTGCCAGCAGCCCCCACGGGGGCCTAAGTTTAACGGCGAACACCGGGGAGCTGTTTTTT. Translating gives CASSPHGGLSLTANTGELFF.

This clonotype was counted at least ten times. The rearrangement links TRBV6-2 or TRBV6-3 to TRBJ2-1; D might be TRBD1 (5 bases). Trimming pared 0 bases from V and 3 bases from J, leaving 9 bases between. In germline, CDR1 is MNHEY, CDR2 SVGEGT. CDR3 size: 15 residues. As DNA, the CDR3 is TGTGCCAGCAGTTACTCCCCCGACAGCTACAATGAGCAGTTCTTC. Translated, it gives CASSYSPDSYNEQFF.

This clonotype was seen more than once but under ten times. The chain links TRBV6-5 to TRBJ2-3; a possible D gene is TRBD2 (5 bases). V lost 0 bases to trimming and J lost 0 bases, with 10 bases between them. The germline gives CDR1 MNHEY, CDR2 SVGAGI. There are 16 residues in the CDR3. This CDR3 is CASSYSSSGSTDTQYF. In nucleotides, the CDR3 is TGTGCCAGCAGTTACTCGAGTTCGGGAAGCACAGATACGCAGTATTTT.

CDR3 residues: CASSQDFRGVNEQFF. CDR3 DNA: TGCGCCAGCAGCCAAGATTTCAGGGGGGTGAATGAGCAGTTCTTC. The rearrangement uses TRBV4-1 and TRBJ2-1, with D tentatively TRBD1 (7 bases). In germline, CDR1 is MGHRA, CDR2 YSYEKL. V shed 0 bases and J shed 7 bases, with 13 bases lying between them. The CDR3 contains 15 residues.

This clonotype was counted only a few times. The V gene is TRBV19, the J gene TRBJ1-2; D is uncertain. The germline V gene has CDR1 LNHDA and CDR2 SQIVND (reference sequence). The CDR3 consists of 16 residues. V shed 3 bases and J shed 2 bases, with 16 bases lying between them. The CDR3 DNA is TGTGCCAGTAGTATTAACGATCGGGAATGGAACTATGGCTACACCTTC. Translation gives CASSINDREWNYGYTF.

This clonotype occurred many times. V is TRBV6-1 and J is TRBJ2-5, with no clear D. CDR1 and CDR2 (germline): MNHNS, SASEGT. The ends were cut back, 6 bases at V and 2 bases at J, with 19 bases in the middle. This CDR3 has 16 amino acids. This CDR3 reads CASSPDRRIVQETQYF. Here the CDR3 DNA reads TGTGCCAGCAGCCCCGATCGACGGATAGTACAAGAGACCCAGTACTTC.

The genes are TRBV7-8 and TRBJ2-1, with 10 positions matching TRBD1. Germline lookup yields CDR1 SGHVS and CDR2 FQNEAQ. J lost 7 bases, V lost 5 bases, and 8 bases had no gene match. There are 15 residues in the CDR3. Written as DNA, the CDR3 is TGTGCCAGCAGCCTCGGGACAGGGGAATCTAATGAGCAGTTCTTC. It codes for CASSLGTGESNEQFF.